The 27 T cell receptor beta chains presented below share a single source sample, sequenced in a study of blood T cell repertoires in COVID-19. The table came from immunoSEQ multiplex PCR; TCRdb's copy has only in-frame clones and leaves some out. The data contain approximately 220,000 clones, 80% to 90% of them singletons. The sample consisted of PBMCs or T cells enriched from blood (not recorded which). The receptors shown here come from a middle-aged woman with acute COVID-19.

The V and J genes are TRBV2 and TRBJ1-6; D unclear. V gave up 7 bases and J gave up 1 base, with 8 bases separating them. CDR1 is SNHLY and CDR2 is FYNNEI in the germline V gene. The CDR3 contains 14 residues. The CDR3 nucleotides are TGTGCCAGCAAGCAGGAATCCTATAATTCACCCCTCCACTTT. Residues: CASKQESYNSPLHF.

The chain has TRBV29-1 and TRBJ2-1; 12 bases map to TRBD2. V lost 3 bases to trimming and J lost 4 bases; unmatched junction nucleotides: 4. Germline loops: CDR1 SQVTM, CDR2 ANQGSEA. The CDR3 is made up of 15 amino acids. The CDR3 sequence: CSVDRGTSGYNEQFF. The CDR3 DNA sequence: TGCAGCGTTGACCGCGGGACTAGCGGGTACAATGAGCAGTTCTTC.

This chain connects TRBV27 to TRBJ2-5; 7 bases agree with TRBD1. The CDR3 length is 13 residues. Losses at the gene ends were 4 bases for V and 5 bases for J; bases not matched to a gene: 4. The V gene's germline CDR1 is MNHEY and CDR2 SMNVEV (reference sequence). The CDR3 nucleotides are TGTGCCAGCAGTTGGGGGACAGAGGAGACCCAGTACTTC. Translated, it gives CASSWGTEETQYF.

The chain has TRBV28 and TRBJ2-7; tentatively, D is TRBD2 (5 bases). The CDR3 contains 14 residues. The V end lost 5 bases, the J end lost 2 bases, and 13 bases lay between the germline ends. Germline CDR1 MDHEN, CDR2 SYDVKM. CDR3 region: CASSQSRAAYEQYF. The CDR3 DNA reads TGTGCCAGCAGTCAGTCGAGAGCGGCCTACGAGCAGTACTTC.

This rearrangement joins TRBV18 to TRBJ2-6; TRBD2 matches 7 bases. V shed 9 bases and J 4 bases; nucleotides not matched to a gene: 12. This CDR3 is 16 amino acids long. Germline V lookup: CDR1 KGHSH, CDR2 LQKENI. The CDR3 loop reads CASFNWGGSGANVLTF. DNA for the CDR3: TGTGCCAGTTTTAACTGGGGAGGGAGCGGGGCCAACGTCCTGACTTTC.

V gene TRBV11-1 combines with J gene TRBJ2-3; D might be TRBD2 (5 bases). Germline V gives CDR1 SGHAT, CDR2 FQDESV (reference sequence). The V end was cut by 5 bases, the J end by 5 bases, with 14 bases between. The CDR3 length is 14 residues. The DNA for the CDR3 is TGTGCCAGCAGCCTAAGGACTGTCGGAGATACGCAGTATTTT. Translation gives CASSLRTVGDTQYF.

The chain is built from TRBV6-2 or TRBV6-3 and TRBJ2-7; the D gene is possibly TRBD1 (5 bases). This CDR3 has 15 amino acids. V was pared by 6 bases and J by 1 base, with 16 bases between. CDR1 and CDR2 from the germline V gene are MNHEY and SVGEGT. The CDR3 is CASSSRQPRSYEQYF. The CDR3 DNA is TGTGCCAGCAGCTCAAGACAGCCAAGGTCCTACGAGCAGTACTTC.

The chain joins TRBV15 to TRBJ2-1; the D is unclear. Deletions cut 6 bases from V and 4 bases from J, with 16 bases between. Germline V gives CDR1 LNHNV, CDR2 YYDKDF (reference sequence). This CDR3 spans 15 amino acids. The CDR3 sequence is CATSRSLRLYNEQFF. CDR3 nucleotide sequence: TGTGCCACCAGTAGGAGTTTGAGGCTTTACAATGAGCAGTTCTTC.

CDR3 DNA sequence: TGCGCCAGCAGTGAGATAGGGGGGGGCAATCAGCCCCAGCATTTT. Encoded protein: CASSEIGGGNQPQHF. The rearrangement uses TRBV10-2 and TRBJ1-5, with D possibly being TRBD1 (6 bases). V lost 2 bases and J 2 bases, leaving 10 bases between the germline ends. Germline CDR1 is WSHSY and CDR2 is SAAADI. The CDR3 has 15 residues.

The chain couples TRBV2 to TRBJ2-7; no reliable D call. The CDR3 is 15 residues long. With 2 bases removed from V and 3 bases from J, the gap between germline ends came to 14 bases. CDR1 is SNHLY and CDR2 is FYNNEI in the germline V gene. CDR3 protein: CASSELGSTNYEQYF. In DNA form, the CDR3 reads TGTGCCAGCAGTGAATTGGGCTCCACAAACTACGAGCAGTACTTC.

This clone was observed once. This chain links TRBV24-1 with TRBJ2-1; 9 bases agree with TRBD1. The V gene end was trimmed by 6 bases and the J gene end by 6 bases; junction bases not matched to a gene: 5. Germline V gene data show CDR1 as KGHDR and CDR2 as SFDVKD. The CDR3 is 14 amino acids. This CDR3 is CATSKGQGVNEQFF. The CDR3 region has the DNA TGTGCCACCAGTAAGGGACAGGGCGTCAATGAGCAGTTCTTC.

This clone was detected only once. The chain recombines TRBV19 with TRBJ1-1, with 7 bases that match TRBD1. V gave up 6 bases and J gave up 9 bases; unmatched junction bases: 4. Looked up from germline, CDR1 is LNHDA and CDR2 is SQIVND (reference sequence). The CDR3 contains 11 residues. CDR3 in amino acids: CASRLTGKAFF. CDR3 DNA sequence: TGTGCCAGTAGACTGACAGGGAAAGCTTTCTTT.

The genes are TRBV2 and TRBJ2-1; perhaps TRBD2 as D (6 bases). The CDR3 runs to 12 residues. The germline CDR1 and CDR2 sequences are SNHLY and FYNNEI. V lost 6 bases and J 8 bases, leaving 11 bases between the germline ends. CDR3 nucleotides: TGTGCCAGCAGGGAGGGTGGCGATGAGCAGTTCTTC. The encoded protein is CASREGGDEQFF.

The CDR3 here is CAIRPGTNTGELFF. CDR3 DNA: TGTGCCATACGCCCGGGGACGAACACCGGGGAGCTGTTTTTT. The chain recombines TRBV6-5 with TRBJ2-2; the D gene is possibly TRBD2 (5 bases). The V gene lost 10 bases and the J gene lost 0 bases, with 12 bases spanning the gap. CDR3 length: 14 residues. The germline V gene has CDR1 MNHEY and CDR2 SVGAGI.

The gene calls are TRBV19 and TRBJ2-3; 12 positions match TRBD2. In germline, CDR1 is LNHDA, CDR2 SQIVND (reference sequence). The CDR3 runs to 19 residues. The V and J ends lost 2 bases and 0 bases, in that order; junction bases with no gene match: 9. The CDR3 region is CASSILQTSGSFSTDTQYF. CDR3 nucleotides: TGTGCCAGTAGTATACTCCAGACTAGCGGGAGCTTCAGCACAGATACGCAGTATTTT.

This chain uses TRBV15 with TRBJ2-7; no firm D call. CDR3 length equals 14 residues. V was cut by 1 base and J by 6 bases, with 13 bases left in between. Germline V gives CDR1 LNHNV, CDR2 YYDKDF (reference sequence). CDR3 DNA sequence: TGTGCCACCAGCAGAGCTCCTTCAGGATTCGAGCAGTACTTC. This translates into CATSRAPSGFEQYF. The complete variable domain, with remaining parts taken from reference TRBV15 and TRBJ2-7, reads DAMVIQNPRYQVTQFGKPVTLSCSQTLNHNVMYWYQQKSSQAPKLLFHYYDKDFNNEADTPDNFQSRRPNTSFCFLDIRSPGLGDTAMYLCATSRAPSGFEQYFGPGTRLTVT.

The chain employs TRBV28 and TRBJ1-5; 9 bases match TRBD1. Germline loops: CDR1 MDHEN, CDR2 SYDVKM. The CDR3 totals 16 residues. V gave up 5 bases and J gave up 4 bases; unmatched junction bases: 9. This CDR3 reads CASSTITGGLNQPQHF. The CDR3 nucleotides read TGTGCCAGCAGTACAATCACAGGGGGCTTAAATCAGCCCCAGCATTTT. Based on the CDR3 plus reference TRBV28 and TRBJ1-5, the full variable domain is DVKVTQSSRYLVKRTGEKVFLECVQDMDHENMFWYRQDPGLGLRLIYFSYDVKMKEKGDIPEGYSVSREKKERFSLILESASTNQTSMYLCASSTITGGLNQPQHFGDGTRLSIL.

The CDR3 loop reads CASSQTGRDSGNTIYF. CDR3 nucleotide sequence: TGTGCCAGCAGCCAGACCGGACGGGACTCTGGAAACACCATATATTTT. J is TRBJ1-3 and V is TRBV3-1 (or the pseudogene TRBV3-2), with D hard to call. Germline values: CDR1 LGHDT, CDR2 YNNKEL (reference sequence). V lost 3 bases, J lost 0 bases, and 12 bases lay in between. The CDR3 covers 16 residues.

The rearrangement uses TRBV7-2 and TRBJ2-2; 7 bases are shared with TRBD1. Germline CDR1 is SGHTA and CDR2 is FQGNSA. The CDR3 sequence is 15 residues long. Unmatched junction bases numbered 7, after V lost 3 bases and J lost 6 bases. CDR3 sequence reads: CASSLGTASAGELFF. CDR3 DNA: TGTGCCAGCAGCTTGGGGACAGCGTCTGCCGGGGAGCTGTTTTTT. The whole variable domain, remainder taken from reference TRBV7-2 and TRBJ2-2, is GAGVSQSPSNKVTEKGKDVELRCDPISGHTALYWYRQSLGQGLEFLIYFQGNSAPDKSGLPSDRFSAERTGGSVSTLTIQRTQQEDSAVYLCASSLGTASAGELFFGEGSRLTVL.

The genes are TRBV10-3 and TRBJ2-7, with 11 bases fitting TRBD1. This CDR3 region has 13 residues. The germline CDR1 and CDR2 sequences are ENHRY and SYGVKD. Trimming cost V 7 bases and J 4 bases; bases outside gene matches: 3. The CDR3 nucleotides are TGTGCCATCACCGGGACAGGGGGGTACGAGCAGTACTTC. It translates to CAITGTGGYEQYF.

The chain has TRBV11-2 and TRBJ1-2; TRBD1 agrees at 12 bases. Germline loops: CDR1 SGHAT, CDR2 FQNNGV. V was pared by 1 base and J by 6 bases, with 3 bases of the junction left unmatched. CDR3 length equals 15 residues. This CDR3 reads CASSLVGTGGHGYTF. CDR3 sequence (DNA): TGTGCCAGCAGCTTAGTAGGGACAGGGGGCCATGGCTACACCTTC.

This sequence joins TRBV5-1 and TRBJ2-1, with 15 bases lining up with TRBD2. The CDR3 has 17 residues. With 3 bases clipped from V and 8 bases from J, the junction kept 9 bases outside the gene matches. Germline lookup yields CDR1 SGHRS and CDR2 YFSETQ. The DNA for the CDR3 is TGCGCCAGCAGCTCGGGACTAGCGGGAGGACAGTACTATGAGCAGTTCTTC. Translating it yields CASSSGLAGGQYYEQFF.

This clone showed up just once. The V call is TRBV29-1, the J call TRBJ2-3; D not resolved. This CDR3 comprises 17 residues. Germline V gene sequence: CDR1 SQVTM, CDR2 ANQGSEA. Between the trimmed V and J ends, which lost 0 bases and 1 base, there was a span of 17 bases. CDR3 loop: CSVEDFGSRSGTDTQYF. The CDR3 DNA reads as TGCAGCGTTGAAGATTTTGGCTCCCGCTCCGGCACAGATACGCAGTATTTT.

The CDR3 DNA sequence: TGTGCCAGCAGCTCGGAGGGGGCCGATCAGCCCCAGCATTTT. Translating gives CASSSEGADQPQHF. The V and J genes are TRBV6-5 and TRBJ1-5, with 7 positions matching TRBD1. With 6 bases clipped from V and 5 bases from J, the junction kept 7 bases outside the gene matches. Germline V CDR1 and CDR2: MNHEY, SVGAGI. The CDR3 loop spans 14 amino acids.

The V gene is TRBV24-1, the J gene TRBJ1-2, with D perhaps TRBD1 (5 bases). The germline gives CDR1 KGHDR, CDR2 SFDVKD. This CDR3 region has 12 residues. V lost 6 bases, J lost 2 bases, and 6 bases lay in between. This chain's CDR3 is CATSRGNYGYTF. CDR3 DNA sequence: TGTGCCACCAGTAGGGGAAACTATGGCTACACCTTC.

This chain joins TRBV19 and TRBJ1-5; 7 positions match TRBD1. Germline assignment: CDR1 LNHDA and CDR2 SQIVND (reference sequence). There are 17 residues in the CDR3. V lost 0 bases and J lost 0; bases outside the gene matches: 5. The CDR3 protein is CASSIDRDSYSNQPQHF. The CDR3 nucleotides read TGTGCCAGTAGTATAGACCGGGACAGCTATAGCAATCAGCCCCAGCATTTT.

This clone was found a few times. This rearrangement joins TRBV6-5 to TRBJ1-2; D is possibly TRBD1 (5 bases). The CDR3 consists of 14 residues. Germline V gene sequence: CDR1 MNHEY, CDR2 SVGAGI. V lost 7 bases and J lost 4, with 16 bases in between. The CDR3 is CASKRDAASYGYTF. The CDR3 coding sequence is TGTGCCAGCAAGCGGGACGCAGCCTCCTATGGCTACACCTTC.